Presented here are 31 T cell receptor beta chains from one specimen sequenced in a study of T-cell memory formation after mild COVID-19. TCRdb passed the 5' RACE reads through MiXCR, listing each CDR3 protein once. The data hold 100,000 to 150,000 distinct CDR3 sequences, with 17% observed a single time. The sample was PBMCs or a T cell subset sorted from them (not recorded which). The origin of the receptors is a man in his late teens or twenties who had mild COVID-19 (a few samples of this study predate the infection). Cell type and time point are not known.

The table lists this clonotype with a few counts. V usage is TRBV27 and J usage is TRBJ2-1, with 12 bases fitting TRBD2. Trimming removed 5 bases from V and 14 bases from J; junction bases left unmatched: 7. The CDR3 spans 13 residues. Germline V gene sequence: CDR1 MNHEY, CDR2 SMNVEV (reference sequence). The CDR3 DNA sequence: TGTGCCAGCAGTCCACGGACTAGCGGGGTAGAGTTCTTC. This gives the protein CASSPRTSGVEFF.

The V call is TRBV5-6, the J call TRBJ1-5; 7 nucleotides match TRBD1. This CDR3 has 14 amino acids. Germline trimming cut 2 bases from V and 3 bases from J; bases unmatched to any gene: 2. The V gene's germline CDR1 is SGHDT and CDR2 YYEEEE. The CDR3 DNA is TGTGCCAGCAGCTTCAGGGGGACCAATCAGCCCCAGCATTTT. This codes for CASSFRGTNQPQHF.

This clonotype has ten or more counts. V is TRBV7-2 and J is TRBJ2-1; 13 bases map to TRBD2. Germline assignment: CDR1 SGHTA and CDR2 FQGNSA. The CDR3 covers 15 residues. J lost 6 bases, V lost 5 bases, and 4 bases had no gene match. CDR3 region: CASSPGLAGANEQFF. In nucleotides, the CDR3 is TGTGCCAGCAGCCCCGGACTAGCGGGGGCCAATGAGCAGTTCTTC.

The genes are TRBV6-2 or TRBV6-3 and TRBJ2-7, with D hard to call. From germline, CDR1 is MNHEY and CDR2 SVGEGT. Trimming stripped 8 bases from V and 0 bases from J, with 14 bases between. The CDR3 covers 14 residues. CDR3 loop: CASPPGHNSYEQYV. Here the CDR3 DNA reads TGTGCCAGCCCTCCGGGCCACAACTCCTACGAGCAGTACGTC.

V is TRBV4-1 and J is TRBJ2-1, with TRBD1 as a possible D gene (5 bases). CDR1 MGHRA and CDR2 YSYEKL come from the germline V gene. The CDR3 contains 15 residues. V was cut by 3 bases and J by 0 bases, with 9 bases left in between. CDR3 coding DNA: TGCGCCAGCAGCCACAGGGAAAGCTCCTACAATGAGCAGTTCTTC. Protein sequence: CASSHRESSYNEQFF.

Here the CDR3 DNA reads TGCGCCAGCAGCTCAGGAGTTTATCGGGGACGCACTGAAGCTTTCTTT. This translates into CASSSGVYRGRTEAFF. The rearrangement links TRBV5-1 to TRBJ1-1; weak D call: TRBD1 (5 bases). V was pared by 3 bases and J by 4 bases, with 19 bases between. The CDR3 totals 16 residues. Looked up from germline, CDR1 is SGHRS and CDR2 is YFSETQ.

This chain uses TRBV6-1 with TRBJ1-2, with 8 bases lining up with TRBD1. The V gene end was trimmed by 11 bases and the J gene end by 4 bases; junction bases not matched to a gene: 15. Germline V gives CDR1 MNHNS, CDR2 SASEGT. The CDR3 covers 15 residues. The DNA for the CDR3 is TGTGCCGGATCCGTAACAGGGGGGGCGATCTATGGCTACACCTTC. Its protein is CAGSVTGGAIYGYTF.

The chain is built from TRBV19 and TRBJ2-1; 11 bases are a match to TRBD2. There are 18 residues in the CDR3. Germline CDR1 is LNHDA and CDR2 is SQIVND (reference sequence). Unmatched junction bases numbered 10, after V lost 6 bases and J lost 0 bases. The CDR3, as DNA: TGTGCCAGTAGCCGTCTAGCGGGGGGTCTTAGCTCCTACAATGAGCAGTTCTTC. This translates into CASSRLAGGLSSYNEQFF.

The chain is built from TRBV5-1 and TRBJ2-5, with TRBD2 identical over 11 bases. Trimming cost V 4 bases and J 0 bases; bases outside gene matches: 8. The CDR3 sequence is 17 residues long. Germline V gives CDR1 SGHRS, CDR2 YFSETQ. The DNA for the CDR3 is TGCGCCAGCAGCCAATCTAGACTAGCGGGGTACCAAGAGACCCAGTACTTC. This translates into CASSQSRLAGYQETQYF.

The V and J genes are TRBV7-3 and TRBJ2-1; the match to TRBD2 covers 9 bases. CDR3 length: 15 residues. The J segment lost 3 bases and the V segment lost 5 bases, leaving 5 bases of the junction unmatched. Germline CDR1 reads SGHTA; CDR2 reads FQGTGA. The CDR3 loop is CASSRKAGGYNEQFF. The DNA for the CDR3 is TGTGCCAGCAGCAGAAAAGCGGGGGGCTACAATGAGCAGTTCTTC. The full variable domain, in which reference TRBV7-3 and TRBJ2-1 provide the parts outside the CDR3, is GAGVSQTPSNKVTEKGKYVELRCDPISGHTALYWYRQSLGQGPEFLIYFQGTGAADDSGLPNDRFFAVRPEGSVSTLKIQRTERGDSAVYLCASSRKAGGYNEQFFGPGTRLTVL.

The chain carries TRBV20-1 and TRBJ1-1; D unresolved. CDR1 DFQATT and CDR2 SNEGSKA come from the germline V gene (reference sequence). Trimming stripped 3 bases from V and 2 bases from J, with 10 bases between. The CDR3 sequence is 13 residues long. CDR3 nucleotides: TGCAGTGCTAGCGAACAGCTTAACACTGAAGCTTTCTTT. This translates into CSASEQLNTEAFF.

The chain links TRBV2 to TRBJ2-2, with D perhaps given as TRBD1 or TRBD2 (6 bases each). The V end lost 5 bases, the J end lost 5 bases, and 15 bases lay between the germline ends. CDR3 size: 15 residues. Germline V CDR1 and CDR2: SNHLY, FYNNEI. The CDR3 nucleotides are TGTGCCAGCAGTTTCGACGGGGGCCCGACCGGGGAGCTGTTTTTT. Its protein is CASSFDGGPTGELFF.

The CDR3 sequence: CASSVAGGWTDTQYF. In nucleotides, the CDR3 is TGTGCCAGCAGCGTAGCGGGGGGTTGGACAGATACGCAGTATTTT. This chain joins TRBV9 and TRBJ2-3; 7 bases fit TRBD2. Trimming cost V 0 bases and J 3 bases; bases outside gene matches: 4. Germline V gene data show CDR1 as SGDLS and CDR2 as YYNGEE. The CDR3 has 15 residues.

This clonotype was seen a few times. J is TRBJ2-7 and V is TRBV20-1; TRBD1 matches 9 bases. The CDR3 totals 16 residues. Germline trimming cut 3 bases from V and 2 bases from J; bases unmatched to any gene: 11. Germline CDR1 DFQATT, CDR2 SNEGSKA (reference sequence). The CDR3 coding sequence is TGCAGTGCTAGCACCAGCGGACAGGGGACCCCCTACGAGCAGTACTTC. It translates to CSASTSGQGTPYEQYF.

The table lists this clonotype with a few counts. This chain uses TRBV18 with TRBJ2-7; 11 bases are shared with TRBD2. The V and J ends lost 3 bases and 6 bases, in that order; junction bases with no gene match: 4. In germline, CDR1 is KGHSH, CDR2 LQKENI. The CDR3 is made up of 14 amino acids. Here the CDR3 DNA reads TGTGCCAGCTCACCTGCTAGCGGGGGGAGCGAGCAGTACGTC. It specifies CASSPASGGSEQYV.

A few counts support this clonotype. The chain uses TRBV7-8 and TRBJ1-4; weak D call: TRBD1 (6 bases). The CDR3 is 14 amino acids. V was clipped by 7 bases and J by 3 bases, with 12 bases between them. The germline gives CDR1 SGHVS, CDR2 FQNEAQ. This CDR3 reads CASTRDTSNEKLFF. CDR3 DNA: TGTGCCAGCACCCGGGACACCTCTAATGAAAAACTGTTTTTT.

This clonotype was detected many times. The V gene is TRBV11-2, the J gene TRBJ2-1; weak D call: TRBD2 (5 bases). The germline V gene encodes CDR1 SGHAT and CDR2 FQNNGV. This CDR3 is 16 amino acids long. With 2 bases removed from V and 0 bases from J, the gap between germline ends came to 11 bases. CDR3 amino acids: CASSLSGGNSYNEQFF. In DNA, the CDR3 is TGTGCCAGCAGCTTAAGTGGAGGAAACTCCTACAATGAGCAGTTCTTC.

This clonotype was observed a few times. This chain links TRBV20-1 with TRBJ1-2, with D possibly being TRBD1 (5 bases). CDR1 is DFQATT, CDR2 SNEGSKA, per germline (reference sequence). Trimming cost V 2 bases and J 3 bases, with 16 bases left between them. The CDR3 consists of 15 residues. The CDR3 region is CSARRHGGVDYGYTF. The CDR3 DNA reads TGCAGTGCTAGACGCCATGGGGGGGTCGACTATGGCTACACCTTC.

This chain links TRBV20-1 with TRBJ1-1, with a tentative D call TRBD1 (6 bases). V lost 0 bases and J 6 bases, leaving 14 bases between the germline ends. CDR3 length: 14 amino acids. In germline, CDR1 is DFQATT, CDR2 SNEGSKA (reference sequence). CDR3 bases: TGCAGTGCTAGAGATCGACGGGGGCTCCCTGAAGCTTTCTTT. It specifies CSARDRRGLPEAFF.

CDR3 loop: CASSLLSNQETQYF. The DNA for the CDR3 is TGTGCCAGCAGTTTACTGTCAAACCAAGAGACCCAGTACTTC. This chain uses TRBV27 with TRBJ2-5; D gene unclear. Trimming took 2 bases from V and 0 from J, leaving 7 bases between them. The CDR3 runs to 14 residues. Germline CDR1 is MNHEY and CDR2 is SMNVEV (reference sequence).

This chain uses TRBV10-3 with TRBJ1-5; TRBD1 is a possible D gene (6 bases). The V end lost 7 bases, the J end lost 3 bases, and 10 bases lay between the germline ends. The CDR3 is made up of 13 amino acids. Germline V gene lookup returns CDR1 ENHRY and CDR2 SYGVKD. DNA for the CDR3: TGTGCCATCAACAGGGACCTCAATCAGCCCCAGCATTTT. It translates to CAINRDLNQPQHF.

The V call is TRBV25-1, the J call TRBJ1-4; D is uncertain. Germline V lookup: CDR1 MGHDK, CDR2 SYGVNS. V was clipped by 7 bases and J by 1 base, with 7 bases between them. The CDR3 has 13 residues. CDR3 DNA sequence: TGTGCCAGCAACCGGGAAACTAATGAAAAACTGTTTTTT. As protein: CASNRETNEKLFF.

The CDR3 nucleotides read TGTGCCAGCAGCCAAGTGGATCGAAGCGAGCAGTACGTC. It is translated as CASSQVDRSEQYV. This chain joins TRBV14 and TRBJ2-7; D call uncertain. CDR1 is SGHDN and CDR2 is FVKESK in the germline V gene. There are 13 residues in the CDR3. Trimming took off 1 base at V and 6 bases at J, with 10 bases between the two ends.

The CDR3: CASSLKGVEKLFF. The CDR3 DNA reads TGTGCCAGCAGCTTGAAAGGGGTCGAAAAACTGTTTTTT. This chain connects TRBV5-4 to TRBJ1-4, with a tentative D call TRBD1 (5 bases). This CDR3 is 13 amino acids long. Trimming shortened V by 1 base and J by 8 bases, and 9 bases separated the two germline ends. Germline CDR1 is SGHNT and CDR2 is YYREEE (reference sequence). The full variable domain, rest sourced from reference TRBV5-4 and TRBJ1-4, is ETGVTQSPTHLIKTRGQQVTLRCSSQSGHNTVSWYQQALGQGPQFIFQYYREEENGRGNFPPRFSGLQFPNYSSELNVNALELDDSALYLCASSLKGVEKLFFGSGTQLSVL.

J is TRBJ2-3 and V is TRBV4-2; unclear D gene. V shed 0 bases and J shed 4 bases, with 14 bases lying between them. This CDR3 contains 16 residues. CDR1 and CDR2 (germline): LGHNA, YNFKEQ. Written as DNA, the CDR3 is TGTGCCAGCAGCCAAGATCGTGTCCCAGGAGCAGATACGCAGTATTTT. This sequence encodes CASSQDRVPGADTQYF.

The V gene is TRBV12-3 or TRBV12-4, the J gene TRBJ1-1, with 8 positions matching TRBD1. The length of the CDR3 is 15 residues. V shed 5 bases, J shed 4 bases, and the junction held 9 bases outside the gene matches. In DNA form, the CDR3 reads TGTGCCAGCAGTAATAACAGGGGGTCGAGCACTGAAGCTTTCTTT. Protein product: CASSNNRGSSTEAFF.

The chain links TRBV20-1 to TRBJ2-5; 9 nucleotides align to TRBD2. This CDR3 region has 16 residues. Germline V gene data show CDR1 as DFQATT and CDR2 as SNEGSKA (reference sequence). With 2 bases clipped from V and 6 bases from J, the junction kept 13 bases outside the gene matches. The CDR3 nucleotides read TGCAGTGCTAGACCGGGACTAGCAAGCCCGGGACAGACCCAGTACTTC. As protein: CSARPGLASPGQTQYF.

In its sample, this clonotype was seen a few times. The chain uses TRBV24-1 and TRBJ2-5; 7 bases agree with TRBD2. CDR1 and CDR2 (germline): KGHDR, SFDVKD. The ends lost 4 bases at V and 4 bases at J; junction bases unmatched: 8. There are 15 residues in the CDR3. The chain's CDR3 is CATSDPGRAGETQYF. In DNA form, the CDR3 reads TGTGCCACCAGTGACCCGGGGAGGGCCGGAGAGACCCAGTACTTC.

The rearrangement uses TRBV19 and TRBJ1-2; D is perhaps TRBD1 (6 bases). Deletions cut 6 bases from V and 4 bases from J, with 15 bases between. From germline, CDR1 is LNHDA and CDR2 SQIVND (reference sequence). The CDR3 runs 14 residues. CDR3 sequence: CASSPDSRPYGYTF. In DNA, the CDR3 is TGTGCCAGTAGCCCGGACAGTCGCCCCTATGGCTACACCTTC.

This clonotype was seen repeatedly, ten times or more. The CDR3 bases are TGTGCCAGCAGCCATACCGGGGAGCTGTTTTTT. It encodes CASSHTGELFF. V is TRBV3-1 and J is TRBJ2-2; D call uncertain. The CDR3 is made up of 11 amino acids. From germline, CDR1 is LGHDT and CDR2 YNNKEL (reference sequence). Trimming left V 3 bases short and J 5 bases short, with 1 base between.

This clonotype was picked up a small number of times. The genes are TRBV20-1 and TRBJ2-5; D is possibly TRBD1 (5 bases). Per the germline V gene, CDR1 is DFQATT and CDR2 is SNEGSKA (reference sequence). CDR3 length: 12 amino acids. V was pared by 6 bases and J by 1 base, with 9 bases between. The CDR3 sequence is CSALGAQETQYF. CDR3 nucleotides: TGCAGTGCCCTAGGGGCCCAAGAGACCCAGTACTTC.